The TCR beta chain under discussion was sequenced for a study of read filtering for tumor transcriptome and immune sequencing. Molecular barcoded adaptors covering alpha/delta and beta/gamma chains were used on roughly 400 ng RNA. TCRdb ran MiXCR on the reads and lists one entry per CDR3 protein. The table has around 58,000 distinct CDR3 sequences, roughly 13% seen once. Whole-study results and caveats: This fraction held mixed bone marrow immune cells after CD138-negative sorting.

Sampling of bone marrow took place during active disease in every patient. Trimming stripped 6 bases from V and 2 bases from J, with 11 bases between. This CDR3 is 13 amino acids long. CDR1 is ENHRY, CDR2 SYGVKD, per germline. This clonotype was seen at least ten times. Its target is unknown. This receptor was identified in a donor aged 40 or older with multiple myeloma. This sequence joins TRBV10-3 and TRBJ2-7, with D maybe TRBD1 (5 bases). Sequencing was done on a sample of a population of CD138-negative cells sorted from bone marrow. The CDR3, as DNA: TGTGCCATCAGGAAGACAGCACCCTACGAGCAGTACTTC. Protein product: CAIRKTAPYEQYF.